Listed here is a single T cell receptor (beta chain). Antigen: not known. This specimen belongs to a study of cytomegalovirus exposure and HLA in healthy donors. Overall study results and limits: Confirmation was obtained in vitro that three CMV-associated chains are specific for CMV antigens. According to the study, roughly 160 TCR beta chains were cytomegalovirus-associated. Later analysis demonstrated an association between a missense DCLRE1C variant and TCR beta V- and J-gene trimming. Later analysis identified several of the most significant clusters that appeared linked to common viral pathogens.

This CDR3 has 14 residues. Germline V lookup: CDR1 SSHAT, CDR2 FNYEAQ (reference sequence). J gave up 2 bases and V 4 bases, and 3 bases lay outside the gene matches. This PCR relied on a set of 60 Vbeta primers and 13 Jbeta primers. Clones were sequenced by immunoSEQ multiplex PCR, and TCRdb holds only the in-frame ones, with some missing. The repertoire holds 130,000 to 150,000 clones, with about two thirds as singletons. The origin of this receptor is a man between 60 and 75 years old in good health and CMV-seronegative. The specimen was PBMCs. The V call is TRBV7-7, the J call TRBJ2-5; the match to TRBD1 covers 8 bases. The CDR3 loop reads CASSSDRGQETQYF. The CDR3 coding sequence is TGTGCCAGCAGCTCCGACAGGGGTCAAGAGACCCAGTACTTC. The full variable domain, rest sourced from reference TRBV7-7 and TRBJ2-5, is GAGVSQSPRYKVTKRGQDVTLRCDPISSHATLYWYQQALGQGPEFLTYFNYEAQPDKSGLPSDRFSAERPEGSISTLTIQRTEQRDSAMYRCASSSDRGQETQYFGPGTRLLVL.